The present T cell receptor beta chain was sequenced within a study of T cell repertoires in cytomegalovirus infection. About the study: Signatures in public TCR beta sequences pointed to both CMV infection and matching HLA type. Study-wide findings and caveats: Dominating the ex vivo response were TCR beta clonotypes that were CMV-specific and HLA-C-restricted.

Each CDR3 protein is one row after TCRdb ran MiXCR on the reads. Seen here are a few hundred thousand distinct CDR3 sequences, around 40% observed once, and the top ten hold around 48%. This clonotype was recorded a few times. What it binds is unknown. V lost 5 bases, J lost 6 bases, and 10 bases stayed unmatched. The CDR3 loop spans 15 amino acids. The germline V gene encodes CDR1 SGHTA and CDR2 FQGNSA. The clonotype was recovered from a human donor in good health (CMV status not recorded). Some clones in this sample may be carry-over from other donors' samples. The sequencing here drew on cultured PBMCs, taken from culture after CMV antigen stimulation. The chain joins TRBV7-2 to TRBJ1-5; 7 positions match TRBD1. CDR3 residues: CASSSDRVQGQPQHF. The DNA for the CDR3 is TGTGCCAGCAGCAGTGACAGGGTCCAAGGTCAGCCCCAGCATTTT.